The 17 T cell receptor beta chains in this list originate from one sample, sequenced in a study of beta chain features in type 1 diabetes. Expressed TCRB transcripts got sequenced, as all isolated RNA was reverse transcribed. TCRdb's copy holds only in-frame clones and misses some; the assay was immunoSEQ multiplex PCR. The table lists about 470,000 clones, 30% of them singletons. The sequencing input was naive CD4+ T cells from blood. The receptor set was obtained from a man aged 18 to 29 in good health.

This clone was seen a handful of times. The chain uses TRBV27 and TRBJ2-1; the match to TRBD2 covers 7 bases. V trimming: 5 bases; J trimming: 7 bases; junction bases outside the gene matches: 11. Germline V gene lookup returns CDR1 MNHEY and CDR2 SMNVEV (reference sequence). This CDR3 is built from 15 residues. The CDR3, as DNA: TGTGCCAGCAGTCCCACGGGGAGGGCTGCAAATGAGCAGTTCTTC. Translation: CASSPTGRAANEQFF.

This clone was observed a few times. CDR3 nucleotide sequence: TGTGCCAGCAGCCAAGGATTACAGATTGGGACTGAAGCTTTCTTT. Protein product: CASSQGLQIGTEAFF. The chain joins TRBV4-2 to TRBJ1-1; D is unclear. The CDR3 loop spans 15 amino acids. V lost 1 base, J lost 5 bases, and 14 bases lay in between. Germline V gene data show CDR1 as LGHNA and CDR2 as YNFKEQ.

The chain has TRBV30 and TRBJ1-2; 10 nucleotides align to TRBD1. This CDR3 comprises 15 residues. Trimming at V came to 1 base and at J to 4 bases, leaving 6 bases not matched to a gene. Germline CDR1 and CDR2: GTSNPN and SVGIG (reference sequence). CDR3 protein: CAWSADRGQGYGYTF. The CDR3 DNA is TGTGCCTGGAGTGCAGACAGGGGGCAAGGCTATGGCTACACCTTC.

This clone was found a few times. The rearrangement uses TRBV7-9 and TRBJ2-4, with 10 bases matching TRBD1. The germline V gene has CDR1 SEHNR and CDR2 FQNEAQ (reference sequence). J was trimmed by 7 bases and V by 5 bases; bases with no gene match: 8. This CDR3 comprises 15 residues. The CDR3 loop reads CASSLPGQGRNIQYF. Here the CDR3 DNA reads TGTGCCAGCAGCCTCCCGGGACAGGGGAGGAACATTCAGTACTTC.

This sequence joins TRBV29-1 and TRBJ2-1, with D possibly being TRBD1 (5 bases). The CDR3 totals 14 residues. Per germline, CDR1 SQVTM and CDR2 ANQGSEA. The V end was cut by 7 bases, the J end by 3 bases, with 16 bases between. DNA of the CDR3: TGCAGCGCCGCCCGGACAATCAACTACAATGAGCAGTTCTTC. It specifies CSAARTINYNEQFF.

The CDR3 region has the DNA TGTGCCAGCAGCTCTAGCGGGATGAGCACAGATACGCAGTATTTT. This encodes CASSSSGMSTDTQYF. The genes are TRBV7-3 and TRBJ2-3; 9 nucleotides line up with TRBD2. Germline CDR1 SGHTA, CDR2 FQGTGA. The CDR3 consists of 15 residues. The junction had 2 bases not matched to a gene; V was cut back by 4 bases and J by 0 bases.

The chain is built from TRBV6-1 and TRBJ2-3; tentative D call: TRBD2 (6 bases). The V and J ends lost 3 bases and 4 bases respectively, with 14 bases between them. This CDR3 has 15 residues. In germline, CDR1 is MNHNS, CDR2 SASEGT. The CDR3, as DNA: TGTGCCAGCAGTGAGATGGCGGGAAGGCCAGATACGCAGTATTTT. It is translated as CASSEMAGRPDTQYF.

The chain has TRBV4-1 and TRBJ2-3; perhaps TRBD2 as D (5 bases). Deletions cut 2 bases from V and 6 bases from J, with 18 bases between. Looked up from germline, CDR1 is MGHRA and CDR2 is YSYEKL. This CDR3 is built from 16 residues. The CDR3 sequence is CASSQPGLQTPDTQYF. As DNA, the CDR3 is TGCGCCAGCAGCCAACCCGGACTCCAAACGCCTGATACGCAGTATTTT.

The chain employs TRBV2 and TRBJ1-5; D gene unclear. Germline V lookup: CDR1 SNHLY, CDR2 FYNNEI. The CDR3 has 14 amino acids. Trimming removed 2 bases at V and 0 bases at J, with 5 bases between. The CDR3 protein is CASSESASNQPQHF. CDR3 sequence (DNA): TGTGCCAGCAGTGAATCTGCTAGCAATCAGCCCCAGCATTTT.

This clone was picked up a small number of times. The chain is built from TRBV9 and TRBJ2-2, with TRBD1 identical over 7 bases. The CDR3 runs to 15 residues. Germline V gene lookup returns CDR1 SGDLS and CDR2 YYNGEE. V shed 4 bases, J shed 4 bases, and the junction held 7 bases outside the gene matches. CDR3 coding DNA: TGTGCCAGCAGCCCTCAGGGGGTTGGCACCGGGGAGCTGTTTTTT. Translation gives CASSPQGVGTGELFF.

The chain uses TRBV27 and TRBJ2-1, with 7 nucleotides matching TRBD2. Trimming cost V 6 bases and J 0 bases; bases outside gene matches: 11. Germline assignment: CDR1 MNHEY and CDR2 SMNVEV (reference sequence). CDR3 length equals 17 residues. The CDR3 here is CASSYTSATSSYNEQFF. For the CDR3, the DNA is TGTGCCAGCAGCTATACTAGCGCTACGAGCTCCTACAATGAGCAGTTCTTC.

V usage is TRBV19 and J usage is TRBJ1-2; D possibly corresponds to TRBD1 (5 bases). The CDR3 has 13 amino acids. V was pared by 4 bases and J by 4 bases, with 10 bases between. Germline CDR1 and CDR2: LNHDA and SQIVND (reference sequence). CDR3 region: CASSKGTVYGYTF. The CDR3 nucleotides are TGTGCCAGTAGTAAAGGGACGGTCTATGGCTACACCTTC.

This clone has just a few counts. V gene TRBV7-2 combines with J gene TRBJ2-3; either TRBD1 or TRBD2 may supply D (5 bases each). This CDR3 has 15 amino acids. Trimming left V 3 bases short and J 0 bases short, with 10 bases between. CDR1 SGHTA and CDR2 FQGNSA come from the germline V gene. Here the CDR3 reads CASSFGGVSTDTQYF. CDR3 DNA: TGTGCCAGCAGCTTTGGGGGTGTTAGCACAGATACGCAGTATTTT.

CDR3 residues: CASSPTDRVGNTIYF. DNA of the CDR3: TGTGCCAGCAGCCCTACGGACAGAGTTGGAAACACCATATATTTT. The chain joins TRBV7-2 to TRBJ1-3, with D possibly matching TRBD1 (6 bases). V lost 5 bases to trimming and J lost 3 bases, with 14 bases between them. Germline CDR1 SGHTA, CDR2 FQGNSA. The CDR3 runs to 15 residues.

The J gene is TRBJ2-5, the V gene TRBV7-6; D possibly uses TRBD1 or TRBD2 (6 bases each). Germline loops: CDR1 SGHVS, CDR2 FNYEAQ. Trimming removed 5 bases at V and 10 bases at J, with 23 bases between. This CDR3 has 15 amino acids. The CDR3 coding sequence is TGTGCCAGCAGCGTAGGGGGTCGGACTACTCCCGGCCAGTACTTC. Translated, it gives CASSVGGRTTPGQYF.

The sample holds one count of this clone. The rearrangement joins TRBV30 to TRBJ1-5; 10 bases fit TRBD1. The germline V gene encodes CDR1 GTSNPN and CDR2 SVGIG (reference sequence). The CDR3 extends over 15 amino acids. J lost 7 bases, V lost 0 bases, and 6 bases had no gene match. The CDR3 nucleotides read TGTGCCTGGAGTGTAGGAGGGACAGGGGAACAGCCCCAGCATTTT. Translating it yields CAWSVGGTGEQPQHF.

J is TRBJ1-1 and V is TRBV27, with unresolved D. This CDR3 comprises 14 residues. CDR1 and CDR2 (germline): MNHEY, SMNVEV (reference sequence). V lost 6 bases, J lost 0 bases, and 11 bases lay in between. The CDR3 reads CASRGWQLNTEAFF. As DNA, the CDR3 is TGTGCCAGCAGAGGTTGGCAGTTGAACACTGAAGCTTTCTTT.